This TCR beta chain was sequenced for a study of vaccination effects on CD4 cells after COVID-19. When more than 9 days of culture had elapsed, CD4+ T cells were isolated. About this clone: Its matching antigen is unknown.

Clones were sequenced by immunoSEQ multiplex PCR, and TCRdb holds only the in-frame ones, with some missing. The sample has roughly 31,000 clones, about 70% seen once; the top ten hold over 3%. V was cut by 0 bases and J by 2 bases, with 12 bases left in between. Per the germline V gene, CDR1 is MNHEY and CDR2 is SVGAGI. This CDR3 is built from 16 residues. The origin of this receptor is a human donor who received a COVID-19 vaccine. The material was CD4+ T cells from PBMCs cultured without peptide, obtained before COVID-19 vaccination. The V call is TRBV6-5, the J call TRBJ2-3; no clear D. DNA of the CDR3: TGTGCCAGCAGTTACTCGGTGTCGCGCCTCACAGATACGCAGTATTTT. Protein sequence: CASSYSVSRLTDTQYF.